This TCR beta chain was identified in a study of T cell responses to AZD1222 COVID-19 vaccine. Study-wide results and caveats: A rise in Spike-specific TCR breadth and depth followed two AZD1222 doses.

In regard to this clone: Its specificity is unknown.

Germline V CDR1 and CDR2: DFQATT, SNEGSKA (reference sequence). V lost 3 bases, J lost 7 bases, and 19 bases lay in between. The CDR3 covers 15 residues. Repertoires were generated with immunoSEQ multiplex PCR, while TCRdb's copy carries only in-frame clones and drops some. The repertoire has under 110,000 clones, less than 90% of them found once; the top ten carry 16%. The TCR comes from an adult in good health. Sequenced material: peripheral blood, taken on day 0 of AZD1222 vaccination. J is TRBJ2-4 and V is TRBV20-1; possible D gene TRBD2, 6 bases. Here the CDR3 reads CSASKRSTSKNIQYF. In DNA, the CDR3 is TGCAGTGCTAGTAAGCGGAGTACTAGCAAGAACATTCAGTACTTC.